These 23 T cell receptor beta chains were all obtained from the same sample, sequenced in a study of blood T cell repertoires in COVID-19. Libraries were prepared by immunoSEQ multiplex PCR; TCRdb keeps only in-frame clonotypes and omits some of them. This sample has roughly 120,000 clones, with over 65% found just once. Sequenced: peripheral blood. These TCRs come from a human donor with acute or convalescent COVID-19. The donor label of this sample is uncertain.

This clone has just one count. The chain is built from TRBV28 and TRBJ2-1; D possibly corresponds to TRBD1 (6 bases). The length of the CDR3 is 11 residues. V was shortened by 5 bases and J by 14 bases, with 13 bases between the two germline ends. CDR1 and CDR2 (germline): MDHEN, SYDVKM. The CDR3, as DNA: TGTGCCAGCAGTCCCTACAGGGTTAAGTTCTTC. It is translated as CASSPYRVKFF.

The chain has TRBV20-1 and TRBJ2-1; 12 nucleotides align to TRBD2. The V segment lost 3 bases and the J segment 6 bases; nucleotides outside the gene matches: 9. The CDR3 sequence is 16 residues long. Germline V CDR1 and CDR2: DFQATT, SNEGSKA (reference sequence). CDR3 residues: CSASLPGLAGTNEQFF. For the CDR3, the DNA is TGCAGTGCTAGTTTGCCGGGACTAGCGGGTACCAATGAGCAGTTCTTC.

The rearrangement links TRBV4-1 to TRBJ2-6, with D perhaps TRBD1 (6 bases). Per germline, CDR1 MGHRA and CDR2 YSYEKL. The V and J ends lost 5 bases and 1 base respectively, with 15 bases between them. This CDR3 has 17 residues. CDR3: CASSMTQQGSGANVLTF. Here the CDR3 DNA reads TGCGCCAGCAGCATGACCCAACAGGGTTCTGGGGCCAACGTCCTGACTTTC.

This clone was seen ten or more times. The junction and the germline gene differ at one end; a read error may be behind it. The chain carries TRBV29-1 and TRBJ2-2, with TRBD1 identical over 7 bases. The length of the CDR3 is 17 residues. The germline V gene encodes CDR1 SQVTM and CDR2 ANQGSEA. CDR3 DNA: TGCAGCGTTCAAGACCAACAGGGGACCACTAACACCGGGGAGCTGTTTTTT. Translated, it gives CSVQDQQGTTNTGELFF.

This clone was observed a handful of times. The rearrangement uses TRBV20-1 and TRBJ2-5; 7 bases agree with TRBD1. This CDR3 comprises 14 residues. In germline, CDR1 is DFQATT, CDR2 SNEGSKA (reference sequence). J lost 2 bases, V lost 3 bases, and 6 bases had no gene match. The CDR3 DNA reads as TGCAGTGCTAGTGTTCCGGGACAGCAAGAGACCCAGTACTTC. Protein: CSASVPGQQETQYF.

The chain carries TRBV7-2 and TRBJ1-5; the match to TRBD1 covers 11 bases. The germline V gene encodes CDR1 SGHTA and CDR2 FQGNSA. This CDR3 has 15 amino acids. J gave up 3 bases and V 5 bases, and 3 bases lay outside the gene matches. The CDR3 loop reads CASSEDRGPNQPQHF. Written as DNA, the CDR3 is TGTGCCAGCAGCGAGGACAGGGGGCCCAATCAGCCCCAGCATTTT.

This clone turned up a few times. The chain links TRBV30 to TRBJ1-6; 7 nucleotides align to TRBD1. The V segment lost 6 bases and the J segment 8 bases; nucleotides outside the gene matches: 4. CDR3 length: 12 residues. Germline V gene sequence: CDR1 GTSNPN, CDR2 SVGIG (reference sequence). The CDR3 here is CACRQGYSPLHF. DNA of the CDR3: TGTGCCTGTCGACAGGGATATTCACCCCTCCACTTT.

The chain joins TRBV4-2 to TRBJ2-7; D is perhaps TRBD1 (6 bases). The CDR3 is 14 residues long. CDR1 is LGHNA and CDR2 is YNFKEQ in the germline V gene. Trimming removed 3 bases from V and 5 bases from J, with 14 bases in between. The CDR3 protein is CASSQDSLMNEQYF. The CDR3 DNA is TGTGCCAGCAGCCAGGACAGCCTCATGAACGAGCAGTACTTC.

Comments on this clone: A clone one base away is much larger, so this may be a read error. The rearrangement joins TRBV19 to TRBJ2-7, with a tentative D call TRBD1 (6 bases). This CDR3 region has 14 residues. Trimming pared 10 bases from V and 0 bases from J, leaving 16 bases between. The V gene's germline CDR1 is LNHDA and CDR2 SQIVND (reference sequence). The CDR3 DNA follows: TGTGCCAATAGCCTAACAGGGATCTCCTACGAGCAGTACTTC. Translation: CANSLTGISYEQYF.

The chain combines TRBV7-9 with TRBJ1-1, with 11 nucleotides matching TRBD1. Germline lookup yields CDR1 SEHNR and CDR2 FQNEAQ (reference sequence). V dropped 5 bases and J dropped 4; count of bases not matched to a gene: 9. This CDR3 contains 16 residues. The CDR3 protein is CASSPGTGGPITEAFF. The CDR3, as DNA: TGTGCCAGCAGCCCAGGGACAGGGGGACCTATCACTGAAGCTTTCTTT.

The chain joins TRBV11-2 to TRBJ2-4; 9 bases line up with TRBD2. The trim removed 2 bases at V and 9 bases at J, leaving 8 bases unmatched. The germline CDR1 and CDR2 sequences are SGHAT and FQNNGV. The CDR3 sequence is 15 residues long. The CDR3 protein is CASSLRAGGLPIQYF. The CDR3 DNA is TGTGCCAGCAGCTTAAGGGCGGGGGGGTTACCCATTCAGTACTTC.

This clone was seen a single time. V usage is TRBV6-2 or TRBV6-3 and J usage is TRBJ2-1; unclear D gene. V was trimmed by 5 bases and J by 11 bases, leaving 10 bases between them. This CDR3 comprises 11 residues. Looked up from germline, CDR1 is MNHEY and CDR2 is SVGEGT. The DNA for the CDR3 is TGTGCCAGCAGTCACGCAGAAAAGCAGTTCTTC. Translation gives CASSHAEKQFF.

V gene TRBV12-5 combines with J gene TRBJ2-7; the match to TRBD1 covers 8 bases. The CDR3 has 17 amino acids. J was trimmed by 2 bases and V by 0 bases; bases with no gene match: 9. Looked up from germline, CDR1 is LGHNT and CDR2 is FRNRAP. DNA of the CDR3: TGTGCTAGTGGTTTGGTACAGGGGGTCGGCCCTACCTACGAGCAGTACTTC. It codes for CASGLVQGVGPTYEQYF.

The CDR3 DNA is TGTGCCAGCAGCTTTTCTATGGGGGGCACTGAAGCTTTCTTT. It yields the protein CASSFSMGGTEAFF. The chain employs TRBV13 and TRBJ1-1; possibly TRBD1 for D (5 bases). The germline gives CDR1 PRHDT, CDR2 FYEKMQ (reference sequence). V lost 3 bases and J 4 bases, leaving 12 bases between the germline ends. The CDR3 totals 14 residues.

This clone was detected only a few times. The CDR3 DNA is TGCGCCAGCAGCTTGGATGACAGGGCAAACACCATATATTTT. Translation: CASSLDDRANTIYF. The chain combines TRBV5-1 with TRBJ1-3; 7 bases line up with TRBD1. This CDR3 region has 14 residues. Germline V gene sequence: CDR1 SGHRS, CDR2 YFSETQ. The V segment lost 0 bases and the J segment 6 bases; nucleotides outside the gene matches: 3. Based on the CDR3 plus reference TRBV5-1 and TRBJ1-3, the full variable domain is KAGVTQTPRYLIKTRGQQVTLSCSPISGHRSVSWYQQTPGQGLQFLFEYFSETQRNKGNFPGRFSGRQFSNSRSEMNVSTLELGDSALYLCASSLDDRANTIYFGEGSWLTVV.

This clone has more than one count but fewer than ten. CDR3 in amino acids: CASGLGRQGPHGGYTF. Written as DNA, the CDR3 is TGTGCTAGTGGTTTGGGGCGACAGGGGCCCCATGGTGGCTACACCTTC. The rearrangement joins TRBV12-5 to TRBJ1-2; 8 positions agree with TRBD1. Looked up from germline, CDR1 is LGHNT and CDR2 is FRNRAP. V trimming: 1 base; J trimming: 7 bases; junction bases outside the gene matches: 11. The CDR3 runs to 16 residues.

The rearrangement uses TRBV19 and TRBJ2-2; possibly TRBD1 for D (6 bases). Germline V gene data show CDR1 as LNHDA and CDR2 as SQIVND (reference sequence). V lost 7 bases, J lost 5 bases, and 26 bases lay in between. The CDR3 has 18 residues. The CDR3 sequence is CASTAPTGLALKTGELFF. The CDR3 DNA follows: TGTGCCAGTACAGCCCCCACAGGGTTGGCCCTAAAAACCGGGGAGCTGTTTTTT.

The chain combines TRBV27 with TRBJ2-1; 13 nucleotides match TRBD2. V trimming: 4 bases; J trimming: 9 bases; junction bases outside the gene matches: 12. Germline-derived CDR1 and CDR2 are MNHEY and SMNVEV (reference sequence). There are 17 residues in the CDR3. The CDR3 nucleotides read TGTGCCAGCAGTTCCTCCTTACTAGCGGGGGGGGTTTTTGAGCAGTTCTTC. Translation gives CASSSSLLAGGVFEQFF.

The rearrangement joins TRBV3-1 (or the pseudogene TRBV3-2) to TRBJ1-5; maybe TRBD1 (5 bases). Per germline, CDR1 LGHDT and CDR2 YNNKEL (reference sequence). The CDR3 consists of 14 residues. The germline V and J ends were trimmed by 1 base and 9 bases, with 13 bases remaining between them. The CDR3 DNA reads TGTGCCAGCAGCCAAGCGCAGGGCTCCAGGCCCCAGCATTTT. Translated: CASSQAQGSRPQHF.

The CDR3 DNA follows: TGTGCCAGCAGAAAGATTGAGACTCTCGGTTCACCCCTCCACTTT. The encoded protein is CASRKIETLGSPLHF. The chain employs TRBV5-8 and TRBJ1-6; D unclear. Per the germline V gene, CDR1 is SGHTS and CDR2 is YDEGEE. CDR3 length: 15 residues. The V end lost 5 bases, the J end lost 9 bases, and 18 bases lay between the germline ends.

J is TRBJ2-7 and V is TRBV19, with D possibly matching TRBD2 (7 bases). V lost 8 bases, J lost 3 bases, and 14 bases lay in between. Germline assignment: CDR1 LNHDA and CDR2 SQIVND (reference sequence). This CDR3 contains 13 residues. The CDR3 here is CASGRGGNYEQYF. The CDR3 nucleotides are TGTGCCAGTGGGAGGGGGGGGAACTACGAGCAGTACTTC.

J is TRBJ2-7 and V is TRBV10-2; D is unclear. The CDR3 runs 14 residues. Germline V CDR1 and CDR2: WSHSY, SAAADI. Trimming shortened V by 4 bases and J by 4 bases, and 14 bases separated the two germline ends. CDR3 loop: CASSVAGLVYEQYV. The CDR3, as DNA: TGCGCCAGCAGTGTAGCCGGCCTGGTATACGAGCAGTACGTC.

This clone has more than one count but fewer than ten. The V call is TRBV6-1, the J call TRBJ1-4; maybe TRBD1 (6 bases). Germline CDR1 is MNHNS and CDR2 is SASEGT. The CDR3 length is 16 residues. Trimming pared 1 base from V and 11 bases from J, leaving 20 bases between. In nucleotides, the CDR3 is TGTGCCAGCAGTGAAGTGGTGGGGGCAGGCGAGGGGAAACTGTTTTTT. This sequence encodes CASSEVVGAGEGKLFF.